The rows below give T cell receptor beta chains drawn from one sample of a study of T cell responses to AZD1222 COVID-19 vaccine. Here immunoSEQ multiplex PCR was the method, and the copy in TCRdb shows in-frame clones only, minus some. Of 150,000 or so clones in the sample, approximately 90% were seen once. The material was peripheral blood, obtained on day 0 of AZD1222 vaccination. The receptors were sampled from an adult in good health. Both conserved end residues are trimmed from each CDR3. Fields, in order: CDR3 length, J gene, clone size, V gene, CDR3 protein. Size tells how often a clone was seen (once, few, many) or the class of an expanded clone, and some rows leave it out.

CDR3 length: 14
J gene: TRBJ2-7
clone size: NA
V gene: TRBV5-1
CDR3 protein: ASSPPVIQGYYEQY

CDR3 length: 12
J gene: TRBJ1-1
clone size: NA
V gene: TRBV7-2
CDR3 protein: ASSQGGSWSRAF

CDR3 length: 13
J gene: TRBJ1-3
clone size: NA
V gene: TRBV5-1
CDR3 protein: ASSPGGATGNTIY

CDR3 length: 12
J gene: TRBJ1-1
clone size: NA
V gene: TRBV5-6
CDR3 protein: ASSYGRLNTEAF

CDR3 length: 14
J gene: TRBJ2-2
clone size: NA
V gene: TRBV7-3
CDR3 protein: ASNSIGTRNTGELF

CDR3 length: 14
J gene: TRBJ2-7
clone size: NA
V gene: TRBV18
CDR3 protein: ASSPPGGAGGYEQY

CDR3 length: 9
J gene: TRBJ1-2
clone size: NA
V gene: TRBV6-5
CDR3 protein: ARGGQVSFA

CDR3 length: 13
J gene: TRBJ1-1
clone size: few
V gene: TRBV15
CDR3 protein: ATSRSRDGNTEAF

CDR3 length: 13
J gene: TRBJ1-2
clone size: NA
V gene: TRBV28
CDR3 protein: ASSLRAGGRYGYT

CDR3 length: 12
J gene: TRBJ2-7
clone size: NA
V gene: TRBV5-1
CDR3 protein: ASSLGTRSYEQY

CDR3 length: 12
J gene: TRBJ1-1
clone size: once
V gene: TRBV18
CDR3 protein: ASSPPATNTEAF

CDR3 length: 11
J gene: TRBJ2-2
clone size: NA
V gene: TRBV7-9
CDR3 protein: ASSLGRTGELF

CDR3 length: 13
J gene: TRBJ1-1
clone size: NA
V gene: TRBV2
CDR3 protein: ASNRDAATEPEAF

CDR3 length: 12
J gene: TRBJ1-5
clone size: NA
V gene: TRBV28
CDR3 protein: ASSLPRGDQPQH

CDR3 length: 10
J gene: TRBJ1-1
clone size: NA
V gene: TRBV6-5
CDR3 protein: ASSRMNTEAF

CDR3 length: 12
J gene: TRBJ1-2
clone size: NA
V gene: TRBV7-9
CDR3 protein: ASSPGGRSYGYT

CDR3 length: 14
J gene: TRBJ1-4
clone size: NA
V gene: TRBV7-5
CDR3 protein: ARSSQLQGKTEKLF

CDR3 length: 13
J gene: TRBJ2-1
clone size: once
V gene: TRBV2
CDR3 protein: ASRSAGGPRNEQF

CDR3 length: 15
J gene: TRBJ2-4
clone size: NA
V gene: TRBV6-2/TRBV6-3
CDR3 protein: ASSYSPLAGGRNIQY

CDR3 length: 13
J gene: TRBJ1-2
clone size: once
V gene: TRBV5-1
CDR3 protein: ASSPGRTGRDGYT

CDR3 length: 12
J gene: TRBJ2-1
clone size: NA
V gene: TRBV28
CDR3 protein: ASNTQGTYNEQF

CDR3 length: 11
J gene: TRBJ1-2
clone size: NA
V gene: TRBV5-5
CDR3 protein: ASSLGVGTSYT

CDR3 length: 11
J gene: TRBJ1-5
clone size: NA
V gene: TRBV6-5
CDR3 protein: ASSYQGSQPQH

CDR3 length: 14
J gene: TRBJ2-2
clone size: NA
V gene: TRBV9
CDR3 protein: ASSVAEGTWAGELF

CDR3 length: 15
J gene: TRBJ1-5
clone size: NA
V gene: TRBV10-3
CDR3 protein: AISASAPILSNQPQH

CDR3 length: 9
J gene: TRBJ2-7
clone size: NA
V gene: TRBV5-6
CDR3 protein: ASSITYEQY

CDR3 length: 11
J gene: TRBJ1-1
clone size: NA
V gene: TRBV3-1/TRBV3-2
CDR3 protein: ASSPTGNTEAF

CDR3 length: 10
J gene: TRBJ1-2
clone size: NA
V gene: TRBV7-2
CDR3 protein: ASSTGGYGYT

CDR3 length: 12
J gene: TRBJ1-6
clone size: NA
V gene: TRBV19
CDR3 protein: ASKQGNNNSPLH

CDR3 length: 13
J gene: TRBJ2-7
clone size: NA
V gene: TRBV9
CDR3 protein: ASSRGEGRTYEQY

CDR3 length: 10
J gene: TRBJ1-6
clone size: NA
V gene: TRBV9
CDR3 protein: ASSGSTGPLH

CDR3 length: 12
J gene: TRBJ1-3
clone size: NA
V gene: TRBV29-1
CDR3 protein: SVDGRGSGNTIY

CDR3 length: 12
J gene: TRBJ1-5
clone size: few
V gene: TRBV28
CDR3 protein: ASSLGRGNQPQH

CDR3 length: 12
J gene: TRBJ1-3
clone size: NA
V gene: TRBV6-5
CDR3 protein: ASTDSSAGNTIY

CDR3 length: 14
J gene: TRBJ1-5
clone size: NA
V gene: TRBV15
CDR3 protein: ATSSTTGTGHQPQH

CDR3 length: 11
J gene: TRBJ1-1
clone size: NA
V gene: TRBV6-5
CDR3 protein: AIYSQGRTEAF

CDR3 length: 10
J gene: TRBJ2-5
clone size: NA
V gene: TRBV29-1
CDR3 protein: SALGSRETQY

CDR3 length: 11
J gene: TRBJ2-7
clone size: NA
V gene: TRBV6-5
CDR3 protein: ASSLSGAYEQY

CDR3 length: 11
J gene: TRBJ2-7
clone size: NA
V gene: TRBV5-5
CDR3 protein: ASSLAPRDEQY

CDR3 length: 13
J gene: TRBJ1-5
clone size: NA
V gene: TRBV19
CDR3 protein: ASSTWTDTNQPQH

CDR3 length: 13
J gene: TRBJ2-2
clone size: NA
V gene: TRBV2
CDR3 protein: ASTETQGVSGELF

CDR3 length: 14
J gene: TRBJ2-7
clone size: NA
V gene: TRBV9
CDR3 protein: ASSARLAGGRYEQY

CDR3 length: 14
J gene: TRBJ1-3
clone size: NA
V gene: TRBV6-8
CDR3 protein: ASSGGRRPSGNTIY

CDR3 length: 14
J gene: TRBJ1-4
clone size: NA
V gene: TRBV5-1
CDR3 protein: ASSPQRQGPKEKLF

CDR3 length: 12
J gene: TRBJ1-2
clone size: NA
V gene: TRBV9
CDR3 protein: ASSVSGGVSGYT

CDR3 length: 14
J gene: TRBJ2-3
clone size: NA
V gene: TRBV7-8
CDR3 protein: ASSPRGGARGDTQY

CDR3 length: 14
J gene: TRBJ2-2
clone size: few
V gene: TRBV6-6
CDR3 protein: ASSSSGRGNTGELF

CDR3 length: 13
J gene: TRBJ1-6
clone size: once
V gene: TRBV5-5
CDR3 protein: ASSPRGIQGSPLH

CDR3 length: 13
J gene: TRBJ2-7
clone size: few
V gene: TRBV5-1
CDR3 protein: ASSPGQMNTYEQY

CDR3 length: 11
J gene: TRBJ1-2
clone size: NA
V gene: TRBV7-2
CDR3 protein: ASSVDPNYGYT

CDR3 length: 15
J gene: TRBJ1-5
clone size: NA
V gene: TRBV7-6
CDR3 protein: ASSLRRGGEEDQPQH

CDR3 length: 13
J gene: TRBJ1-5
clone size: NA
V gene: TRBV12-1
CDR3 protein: ASSHDRVRNQPQH

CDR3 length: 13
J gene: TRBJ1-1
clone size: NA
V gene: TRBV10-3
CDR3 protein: AIRAHTDTGTEAF

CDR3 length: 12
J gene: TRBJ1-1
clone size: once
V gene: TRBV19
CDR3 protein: ASSIRIGNTEAF

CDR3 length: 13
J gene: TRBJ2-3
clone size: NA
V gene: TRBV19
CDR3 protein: ASNPGYKSTDTQY

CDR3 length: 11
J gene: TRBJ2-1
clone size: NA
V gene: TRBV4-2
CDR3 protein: AIGQGAINEQF